These 12 T cell receptor beta chains were all obtained from the same sample, sequenced in a study of ipilimumab plus nivolumab after autologous stem cell transplantation. Some clones are missing from TCRdb's copy, which holds only in-frame ones; the method was immunoSEQ multiplex PCR. The sample has fewer than 95,000 clones, approximately 86% seen once. Sequenced material: PBMCs, taken in a trial of ipilimumab plus nivolumab as post-transplant consolidation. The receptors come from a male donor with diffuse large B-cell lymphoma.

The chain employs TRBV19 and TRBJ2-5; maybe TRBD2 (5 bases). V lost 3 bases and J 2 bases, leaving 10 bases between the germline ends. CDR1 and CDR2 (germline): LNHDA, SQIVND (reference sequence). CDR3 length equals 14 residues. In nucleotides, the CDR3 is TGTGCCAGTAGTATCCCTGGGAGTCAAGAGACCCAGTACTTC. Protein: CASSIPGSQETQYF.

The chain has TRBV11-1 and TRBJ1-1; D unresolved. V dropped 5 bases and J dropped 3 bases, with 10 bases sitting between them. The V gene's germline CDR1 is SGHAT and CDR2 FQDESV (reference sequence). The CDR3 is 13 amino acids. The CDR3, as DNA: TGTGCCAGCAGCGCCCAGATAGACACTGAAGCTTTCTTT. Translated: CASSAQIDTEAFF.

The chain carries TRBV11-2 and TRBJ1-4; D gene uncertain. Trimming removed 1 base from V and 11 bases from J, with 5 bases in between. This CDR3 comprises 11 residues. Germline V gene lookup returns CDR1 SGHAT and CDR2 FQNNGV. The CDR3 protein is CASSLGDKLFF. The CDR3 nucleotides read TGTGCCAGCAGCTTAGGTGATAAACTGTTTTTT.

The chain carries TRBV25-1 and TRBJ2-1, with TRBD2 matching 10 bases. Germline V CDR1 and CDR2: MGHDK, SYGVNS. The V gene end was trimmed by 3 bases and the J gene end by 6 bases; junction bases not matched to a gene: 8. CDR3 size: 16 residues. The DNA for the CDR3 is TGTGCCAGCAGTGACTCCCTAGCGGGGGCCATCAATGAGCAGTTCTTC. This sequence encodes CASSDSLAGAINEQFF.

V and J are TRBV5-1 and TRBJ1-3, with TRBD1 matching over 7 bases. V trimming: 5 bases; J trimming: 4 bases; junction bases outside the gene matches: 6. Germline-derived CDR1 and CDR2 are SGHRS and YFSETQ. This CDR3 contains 14 residues. DNA for the CDR3: TGCGCCAGCAGACGTACAGGGGTAGGAAACACCATATATTTT. This codes for CASRRTGVGNTIYF.

This rearrangement joins TRBV27 to TRBJ1-2; TRBD1 aligns across 10 bases. Germline V gene sequence: CDR1 MNHEY, CDR2 SMNVEV (reference sequence). CDR3 length: 18 amino acids. Germline trimming cut 2 bases from V and 1 base from J; bases unmatched to any gene: 10. CDR3 protein: CASSLKGRQGAGNYGYTF. The CDR3 coding sequence is TGTGCCAGCAGTTTAAAGGGGAGACAGGGGGCCGGTAACTATGGCTACACCTTC.

The gene calls are TRBV6-5 and TRBJ1-5; D gene unclear. The CDR3 extends over 15 amino acids. Trimming pared 10 bases from V and 0 bases from J, leaving 16 bases between. Germline V gene data show CDR1 as MNHEY and CDR2 as SVGAGI. Here the CDR3 DNA reads TGTGCCACCGCCGTCATGGGAGTTAGCAATCAGCCCCAGCATTTT. Translation gives CATAVMGVSNQPQHF.

The chain links TRBV7-6 to TRBJ2-5; TRBD2 matches at 11 bases. CDR1 is SGHVS and CDR2 is FNYEAQ in the germline V gene. V lost 5 bases and J lost 1; bases outside the gene matches: 9. This CDR3 spans 17 amino acids. CDR3 DNA: TGTGCCAGCAGCCCAGGTGGTCTAGCGGGGGGCCAAGAGACCCAGTACTTC. Translation gives CASSPGGLAGGQETQYF.

The chain combines TRBV27 with TRBJ1-2; D unresolved. The CDR3 is 13 residues long. CDR1 is MNHEY, CDR2 SMNVEV, per germline (reference sequence). Trimming stripped 4 bases from V and 6 bases from J, with 12 bases between. The CDR3 sequence: CASSSTREDGYTF. CDR3 DNA sequence: TGTGCCAGCAGTTCGACCCGGGAGGATGGCTACACCTTC.

A note on this clone: The sample carries other DNA sequences with the same CDR3. This rearrangement joins TRBV7-9 to TRBJ2-5; 13 bases align to TRBD2. V lost 3 bases and J lost 2; bases outside the gene matches: 0. Germline assignment: CDR1 SEHNR and CDR2 FQNEAQ (reference sequence). The CDR3 runs to 15 residues. CDR3: CASSLTSGGQETQYF. CDR3 in DNA: TGTGCCAGCAGCTTGACTAGCGGGGGGCAAGAGACCCAGTACTTC. The full variable domain, with the rest looked up from reference TRBV7-9 and TRBJ2-5, is DTGVSQNPRHKITKRGQNVTFRCDPISEHNRLYWYRQTLGQGPEFLTYFQNEAQLEKSRLLSDRFSAERPKGSFSTLEIQRTEQGDSAMYLCASSLTSGGQETQYFGPGTRLLVL.

This clone was counted between two and nine times. This chain links TRBV27 with TRBJ1-1; D gene ambiguous. The CDR3 spans 13 residues. Trimming left V 3 bases short and J 2 bases short, with 7 bases between. Germline assignment: CDR1 MNHEY and CDR2 SMNVEV (reference sequence). The CDR3 nucleotides read TGTGCCAGCAGTTTCATCAGAAACACTGAAGCTTTCTTT. It encodes CASSFIRNTEAFF.

This clone has only a few counts. In DNA, the CDR3 is TGCGCCAGCAGCTTGGCCACTAGCGGGGGGCCCGGCGGGGAGCTGTTTTTT. Translation: CASSLATSGGPGGELFF. The chain carries TRBV5-1 and TRBJ2-2; TRBD2 matches at 12 bases. The CDR3 spans 17 residues. The J segment lost 7 bases and the V segment lost 0 bases, leaving 7 bases of the junction unmatched. Germline CDR1 is SGHRS and CDR2 is YFSETQ.